Described below is a single T cell receptor beta chain sequence and its context. The antigen is unknown. This sample is part of a study of T-cell reconstitution after alpha-beta-depleted transplantation in children. Study outcomes and limitations: Surviving recipient cells, namely T cells and thymic progenitors, were the source of high day-60 TCRbeta diversity in some patients. Reportedly, roughly two months post-transplant, alpha-beta T cells arose from several hundred expanded graft clones. T-cell numbers and diversity, one year after transplant, stemmed largely from T cells that were newly produced.

Unique molecular identifiers were incorporated into the prepared TCRbeta library. MiXCR, run by TCRdb on the PCR reads, gives a single entry per CDR3 protein. Of some 600,000 distinct CDR3 sequences in the sample, 10% to 15% were seen once. The CDR3 totals 15 residues. This specimen consisted of PBMCs, mostly from graft donor cells, obtained 360 days after TCRalphabeta/CD19-depleted stem cell transplant. The V call is TRBV21-1, the J call TRBJ2-4; the table gives TRBD1 as D, unverified against the DNA. TRBV21-1 is marked as a pseudogene. The clonotype originates from a male patient younger than 18 who had a stem cell transplant for acute myeloid leukemia, so the T cells may come from the graft donor. The CDR3 reads CASSPEDGSKNIQYF. The CDR3 bases are TGTGCCAGCAGCCCCGAGGACGGGAGTAAAAACATTCAGTACTTC.